These 25 T cell receptor beta chains were all obtained from the same sample, sequenced in a study of shared clonotypes between healthy human individuals (dated by TCRdb to about 2020). Library preparation was by the immunoSEQ multiplex PCR assay. The table was pulled from immuneACCESS by TCRdb, which kept in-frame rearrangements only. Such tables lose some clones; where checked, under half of the loss comes from unresolved V genes, and the rest has no known cause. The sample has 1,100,000 or so clones on record, around 78% of them singletons. The biggest ten clones account for more than 0.45% of the sample. The sample was memory CD4+ T cells from PBMCs. The cell subset or site label here, explained by the study, means: CD45RA-negative fraction. These receptor sequences come from a man aged 18 to 29 in good health. Some clones in this sample may be carry-over from other donors' samples.

V and J are TRBV5-1 and TRBJ1-2; 11 positions match TRBD1. This CDR3 comprises 14 residues. Germline loops: CDR1 SGHRS, CDR2 YFSETQ. J was trimmed by 7 bases and V by 4 bases; bases with no gene match: 6. The CDR3 region has the DNA TGCGCCAGCAGCGGACAGGGGGCTGCTGGTGGCTACACCTTC. Protein product: CASSGQGAAGGYTF.

V gene TRBV7-9 combines with J gene TRBJ2-1; D may be TRBD2 (6 bases). The CDR3 is 16 amino acids. Trimming pared 1 base from V and 4 bases from J, leaving 14 bases between. The germline V gene encodes CDR1 SEHNR and CDR2 FQNEAQ (reference sequence). For the CDR3, the DNA is TGTGCCAGCAGCTTAGAGCTAGCGCCAGATTACAATGAGCAGTTCTTC. Translating it yields CASSLELAPDYNEQFF.

V is TRBV19 and J is TRBJ1-1; 11 bases fit TRBD1. This CDR3 comprises 14 residues. Trimming cost V 8 bases and J 3 bases; bases outside gene matches: 5. Germline CDR1 and CDR2: LNHDA and SQIVND (reference sequence). CDR3 in DNA: TGTGCCAGTTCCTGGGACAGGGGGTACACTGAAGCTTTCTTT. Protein sequence: CASSWDRGYTEAFF.

For this clone: A much larger clone differs from this one at a single base, so this may be a read error. CDR3 residues: CASSVGLAETDTQYF. The CDR3 coding sequence is TGTGCCAGCAGCGTCGGACTAGCGGAAACAGATACGCAGTATTTT. The chain combines TRBV9 with TRBJ2-3, with TRBD2 identical over 10 bases. The CDR3 sequence is 15 residues long. V dropped 2 bases and J dropped 3; count of bases not matched to a gene: 3. CDR1 SGDLS and CDR2 YYNGEE come from the germline V gene.

The gene calls are TRBV2 and TRBJ2-2, with 7 bases lining up with TRBD1. The germline V gene encodes CDR1 SNHLY and CDR2 FYNNEI. V lost 6 bases and J lost 2; bases outside the gene matches: 3. This CDR3 has 14 amino acids. CDR3 DNA: TGTGCCAGCAGAAGGGACAGTAACACCGGGGAGCTGTTTTTT. This encodes CASRRDSNTGELFF.

The chain combines TRBV5-4 with TRBJ1-1, with 7 bases aligning to TRBD1. Germline CDR1 SGHNT, CDR2 YYREEE (reference sequence). After removal of 3 bases from V and 5 bases from J, the junction contained 16 bases not matched to a gene. This CDR3 spans 17 amino acids. This chain's CDR3 is CASSSTGKGGKGTEAFF. The CDR3 nucleotides are TGTGCCAGCAGCTCCACAGGGAAAGGGGGCAAGGGAACTGAAGCTTTCTTT.

This clone is a singleton in its sample. The rearrangement joins TRBV5-1 to TRBJ2-5; either TRBD1 or TRBD2 may fit D (5 bases each). Between the trimmed V and J ends, which lost 4 bases and 5 bases, there was a span of 12 bases. The CDR3 runs to 13 residues. The V gene's germline CDR1 is SGHRS and CDR2 YFSETQ. DNA for the CDR3: TGCGCCAGCAGCCAGGGACCAGTGGAGACCCAGTACTTC. Translated, it gives CASSQGPVETQYF. The full variable domain, its missing parts supplied by reference TRBV5-1 and TRBJ2-5, is KAGVTQTPRYLIKTRGQQVTLSCSPISGHRSVSWYQQTPGQGLQFLFEYFSETQRNKGNFPGRFSGRQFSNSRSEMNVSTLELGDSALYLCASSQGPVETQYFGPGTRLLVL.

This chain links TRBV7-8 with TRBJ1-4, with 8 bases lining up with TRBD1. Unmatched junction bases numbered 7, after V lost 5 bases and J lost 8 bases. The CDR3 is made up of 14 amino acids. Looked up from germline, CDR1 is SGHVS and CDR2 is FQNEAQ. The CDR3 loop is CASSARQGKEKLFF. CDR3 bases: TGTGCCAGCAGCGCCAGACAGGGGAAGGAAAAACTGTTTTTT.

V and J are TRBV28 and TRBJ1-2, with D possibly being TRBD1 (6 bases). Trimming cost V 10 bases and J 8 bases, with 26 bases left between them. The CDR3 is made up of 15 amino acids. Germline V gene data show CDR1 as MDHEN and CDR2 as SYDVKM. CDR3 loop: CAILIGNPGAKGYTF. In nucleotides, the CDR3 is TGTGCCATCCTAATAGGTAACCCGGGGGCGAAAGGCTACACCTTC.

J is TRBJ2-3 and V is TRBV4-1, with D perhaps matching TRBD1 (6 bases). V lost 1 base, J lost 4 bases, and 18 bases lay in between. The CDR3 runs 17 residues. CDR1 is MGHRA and CDR2 is YSYEKL in the germline V gene. CDR3 nucleotide sequence: TGCGCCAGCAGCCAAGGGAGACAGGCCAAATTGGCAGATACGCAGTATTTT. Encoded protein: CASSQGRQAKLADTQYF.

The V call is TRBV28, the J call TRBJ1-5; D gene ambiguous. Trimming stripped 5 bases from V and 11 bases from J, with 13 bases between. The CDR3 runs to 12 residues. CDR1 is MDHEN, CDR2 SYDVKM, per germline. The CDR3 reads CASSPLLLTQHF. For the CDR3, the DNA is TGTGCCAGCAGTCCCCTTTTGCTGACCCAGCATTTT.

The V call is TRBV5-6, the J call TRBJ2-1; 10 nucleotides match TRBD1. The CDR3 spans 15 residues. The V segment lost 1 base and the J segment 7 bases; nucleotides outside the gene matches: 5. CDR1 and CDR2 from the germline V gene are SGHDT and YYEEEE. DNA of the CDR3: TGTGCCAGCAGCTTGAGGGGGACAGGGGATAATGAGCAGTTCTTC. Amino acids: CASSLRGTGDNEQFF.

This chain links TRBV6-1 with TRBJ2-7; TRBD2 agrees at 10 bases. The CDR3 has 15 residues. The V segment lost 7 bases and the J segment 4 bases; nucleotides outside the gene matches: 10. The germline V gene encodes CDR1 MNHNS and CDR2 SASEGT. The CDR3 DNA reads as TGTGCCAGCAATCTAAGCGGGAGGGCCATATACGAGCAGTACTTC. Its translation: CASNLSGRAIYEQYF.

V usage is TRBV5-1 and J usage is TRBJ2-2; D remains ambiguous. V was pared by 1 base and J by 4 bases, with 11 bases between. Per germline, CDR1 SGHRS and CDR2 YFSETQ. The CDR3 is made up of 15 amino acids. CDR3 nucleotides: TGCGCCAGCAGCTTGACCCATATTCCCACCGGGGAGCTGTTTTTT. It translates to CASSLTHIPTGELFF. Filled out from reference TRBV5-1 and TRBJ2-2, the complete variable domain reads KAGVTQTPRYLIKTRGQQVTLSCSPISGHRSVSWYQQTPGQGLQFLFEYFSETQRNKGNFPGRFSGRQFSNSRSEMNVSTLELGDSALYLCASSLTHIPTGELFFGEGSRLTVL.

The chain couples TRBV5-1 to TRBJ1-1, with unresolved D. The CDR3 is made up of 16 amino acids. V was cut by 0 bases and J by 0 bases, with 12 bases left in between. CDR1 SGHRS and CDR2 YFSETQ come from the germline V gene. The CDR3 protein is CASSLVAGAMNTEAFF. CDR3 in DNA: TGCGCCAGCAGCTTGGTGGCAGGTGCCATGAACACTGAAGCTTTCTTT.

In this sample, this clone turned up once. V is TRBV5-1 and J is TRBJ2-3, with 9 bases fitting TRBD2. CDR1 is SGHRS, CDR2 YFSETQ, per germline. The CDR3 loop spans 14 amino acids. After removal of 3 bases from V and 6 bases from J, the junction contained 5 bases not matched to a gene. CDR3 bases: TGCGCCAGCAGCTCTATAGCGGGAGCGGATACGCAGTATTTT. This sequence encodes CASSSIAGADTQYF.

The count of this clone is one. CDR3: CASSARDRDPYEQYF. Here the CDR3 DNA reads TGTGCCAGCAGCGCACGAGACAGGGACCCCTACGAGCAGTACTTC. This chain connects TRBV7-9 to TRBJ2-7; TRBD1 agrees at 7 bases. This CDR3 comprises 15 residues. V was clipped by 5 bases and J by 2 bases; unmatched bases: 9. CDR1 and CDR2 from the germline V gene are SEHNR and FQNEAQ (reference sequence).

The count of this clone is one. J is TRBJ1-5 and V is TRBV18; D is ambiguous. Germline V gives CDR1 KGHSH, CDR2 LQKENI. V lost 2 bases and J 2 bases, leaving 10 bases between the germline ends. This CDR3 spans 15 amino acids. This CDR3 is CASSPGLGGNQPQHF. The CDR3 region has the DNA TGTGCCAGCTCACCAGGGTTGGGCGGCAATCAGCCCCAGCATTTT.

J is TRBJ2-6 and V is TRBV7-3; no clear D. The length of the CDR3 is 15 residues. V lost 5 bases, J lost 0 bases, and 8 bases lay in between. CDR1 is SGHTA and CDR2 is FQGTGA in the germline V gene. The CDR3 DNA reads as TGTGCCAGCAGCCCAGGCCTCTCTGGGGCCAACGTCCTGACTTTC. Its protein is CASSPGLSGANVLTF.

The chain carries TRBV5-8 and TRBJ2-7; 8 bases agree with TRBD2. In germline, CDR1 is SGHTS, CDR2 YDEGEE. The CDR3 runs to 13 residues. Trimming removed 5 bases from V and 0 bases from J; junction bases left unmatched: 1. The CDR3 loop reads CASRLADSYEQYF. CDR3 in DNA: TGTGCCAGCAGACTAGCGGACTCCTACGAGCAGTACTTC.

This rearrangement joins TRBV6-6 to TRBJ2-5, with a weak D call TRBD2 (5 bases). Germline CDR1 MNHNY, CDR2 SVGAGI (reference sequence). Trimming pared 0 bases from V and 5 bases from J, leaving 13 bases between. CDR3 length: 15 residues. CDR3 sequence: CASSYSTLAGETQYF. The CDR3 nucleotides read TGTGCCAGCAGTTACTCGACCCTGGCGGGTGAGACCCAGTACTTC.

This clone was counted a single time. V gene TRBV2 combines with J gene TRBJ2-5; D assignment may be TRBD1 or TRBD2 (5 bases each). This CDR3 region has 14 residues. V lost 7 bases and J 1 base, leaving 13 bases between the germline ends. Germline V lookup: CDR1 SNHLY, CDR2 FYNNEI. This chain's CDR3 is CASTPGRSQETQYF. DNA for the CDR3: TGTGCCAGCACTCCGGGACGCAGCCAAGAGACCCAGTACTTC.

The chain uses TRBV27 and TRBJ1-5, with D unclear. This CDR3 is 14 amino acids long. The V gene's germline CDR1 is MNHEY and CDR2 SMNVEV (reference sequence). Trimming removed 3 bases from V and 4 bases from J, with 10 bases in between. The CDR3 reads CASSFQGFNQPQHF. The CDR3 coding sequence is TGTGCCAGCAGTTTTCAAGGGTTTAATCAGCCCCAGCATTTT.

This clone was counted a few times. The V and J genes are TRBV6-6 and TRBJ1-1; D not resolved. CDR1 MNHNY and CDR2 SVGAGI come from the germline V gene (reference sequence). The CDR3 is 12 residues long. V shed 7 bases and J shed 0 bases, with 6 bases lying between them. CDR3 nucleotides: TGTGCCAGCAAAGCGATGAACACTGAAGCTTTCTTT. This sequence encodes CASKAMNTEAFF.

The chain couples TRBV7-9 to TRBJ2-5; 7 bases map to TRBD1. V gave up 5 bases and J gave up 1 base; unmatched junction bases: 7. This CDR3 spans 15 amino acids. Germline loops: CDR1 SEHNR, CDR2 FQNEAQ (reference sequence). This chain's CDR3 is CASSLGGAPQETQYF. CDR3 in DNA: TGTGCCAGCAGCCTAGGGGGCGCTCCCCAAGAGACCCAGTACTTC.